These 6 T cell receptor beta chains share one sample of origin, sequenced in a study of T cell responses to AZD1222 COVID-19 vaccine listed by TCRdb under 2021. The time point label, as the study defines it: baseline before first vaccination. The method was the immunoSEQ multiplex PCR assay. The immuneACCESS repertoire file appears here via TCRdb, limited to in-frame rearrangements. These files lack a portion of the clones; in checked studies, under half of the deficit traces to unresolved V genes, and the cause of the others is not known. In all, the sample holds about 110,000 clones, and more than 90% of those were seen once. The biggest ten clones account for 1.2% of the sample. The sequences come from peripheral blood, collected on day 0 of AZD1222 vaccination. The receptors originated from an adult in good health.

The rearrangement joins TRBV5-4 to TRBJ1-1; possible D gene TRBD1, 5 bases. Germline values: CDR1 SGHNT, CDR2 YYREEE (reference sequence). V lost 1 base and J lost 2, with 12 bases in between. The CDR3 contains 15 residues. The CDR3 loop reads CASSLRGITNTEAFF. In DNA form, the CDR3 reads TGTGCCAGCAGCTTGCGGGGGATAACAAACACTGAAGCTTTCTTT.

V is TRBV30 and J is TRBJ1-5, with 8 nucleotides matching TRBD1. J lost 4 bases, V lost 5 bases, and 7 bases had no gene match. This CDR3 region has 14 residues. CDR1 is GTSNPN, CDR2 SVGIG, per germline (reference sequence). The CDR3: CAWDRGLRNQPQHF. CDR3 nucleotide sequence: TGTGCCTGGGACAGGGGATTAAGGAATCAGCCCCAGCATTTT.

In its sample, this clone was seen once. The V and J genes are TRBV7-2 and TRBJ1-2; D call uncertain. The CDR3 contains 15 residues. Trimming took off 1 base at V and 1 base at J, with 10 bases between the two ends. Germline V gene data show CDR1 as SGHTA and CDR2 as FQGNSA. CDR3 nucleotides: TGTGCCAGCAGCTTAGAGGGTACAATTAACTATGGCTACACCTTC. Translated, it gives CASSLEGTINYGYTF. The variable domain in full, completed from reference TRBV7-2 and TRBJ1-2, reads GAGVSQSPSNKVTEKGKDVELRCDPISGHTALYWYRQSLGQGLEFLIYFQGNSAPDKSGLPSDRFSAERTGGSVSTLTIQRTQQEDSAVYLCASSLEGTINYGYTFGSGTRLTVV.

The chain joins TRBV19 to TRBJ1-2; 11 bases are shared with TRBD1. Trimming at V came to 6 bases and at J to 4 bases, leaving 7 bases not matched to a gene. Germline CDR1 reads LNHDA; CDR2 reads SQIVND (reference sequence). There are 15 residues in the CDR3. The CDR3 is CASRGRDRGSYGYTF. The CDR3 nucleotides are TGTGCCAGTAGGGGCCGGGACAGGGGGTCCTATGGCTACACCTTC.

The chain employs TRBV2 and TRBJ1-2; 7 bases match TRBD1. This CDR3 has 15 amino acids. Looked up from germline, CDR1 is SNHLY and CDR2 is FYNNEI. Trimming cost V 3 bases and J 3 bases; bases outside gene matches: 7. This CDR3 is CASSDTGDVDYGYTF. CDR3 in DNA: TGTGCCAGCAGTGATACAGGGGATGTGGACTATGGCTACACCTTC.

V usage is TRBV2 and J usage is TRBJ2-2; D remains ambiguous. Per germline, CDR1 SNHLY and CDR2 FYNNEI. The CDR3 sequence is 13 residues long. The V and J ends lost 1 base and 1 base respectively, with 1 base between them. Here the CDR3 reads CASSEGNTGELFF. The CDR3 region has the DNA TGTGCCAGCAGTGAAGGGAACACCGGGGAGCTGTTTTTT.